This T cell receptor (beta chain) originates from a study of response to subunit inactivated influenza vaccine. Of note for this clonotype: Its specificity is not known.

TCRdb analysed the RT-PCR reads with MiXCR anew, one entry per CDR3 protein. Among about 500,000 distinct CDR3 sequences listed, approximately 17% were seen once. Germline-derived CDR1 and CDR2 are DFQATT and SNEGSKA (reference sequence). The CDR3 is made up of 14 amino acids. V was pared by 6 bases and J by 5 bases, with 8 bases of the junction left unmatched. Study observations and caveats: A suggestion made by the authors is that each seasonal influenza vaccination recruits few new T cells.

The clonotype originates from a man aged 50 to 75 who received an inactivated influenza vaccine. The chain joins TRBV20-1 to TRBJ2-5; 11 positions match TRBD2. Here the sequenced sample was CD4+ T cells sorted from PBMCs, taken less than 30 months after vaccination. CDR3 sequence reads: CSADSGRALETQYF. The CDR3 DNA reads as TGCAGTGCAGATAGCGGGAGGGCCCTGGAGACCCAGTACTTC.